This T cell receptor beta chain originates from a study of blood T cells in healthy people across ages. Notes on the study in general: A strong correlation between TCR beta diversity and naive T cell percentage was seen. A roughly linear fall in TCR beta diversity per million T cells was seen with increasing age.

Ten or more counts support this clonotype. Its antigen is unidentified. A second PCR, run for roughly 7 to 11 cycles, used a sample-barcoded 5' primer plus a J-beta primer mix. Any given sample supplied a minimum of 3 million CDR3-containing paired-end reads. TCRdb reprocessed the 5' RACE reads via MiXCR and lists one record per CDR3 protein. This sample has 1.5 million or so distinct CDR3 sequences; approximately 40% occur once, and the top ten carry roughly 7.9%. The germline V gene encodes CDR1 SGHTA and CDR2 FQGNSA. This CDR3 comprises 12 residues. Trimming left V 1 base short and J 9 bases short, with 7 bases between. Whenever a sample was processed, at least 7 million PBMCs were isolated.

The TCR sequence derives from a young woman in good health. The sample comprised blood. The V call is TRBV7-2, the J call TRBJ2-1; no reliable D call. DNA of the CDR3: TGTGCCAGCAGCTTAGGTTTGGCTGAGCAGTTCTTC. It is translated as CASSLGLAEQFF. The complete variable domain, with remaining parts taken from reference TRBV7-2 and TRBJ2-1, reads GAGVSQSPSNKVTEKGKDVELRCDPISGHTALYWYRQSLGQGLEFLIYFQGNSAPDKSGLPSDRFSAERTGGSVSTLTIQRTQQEDSAVYLCASSLGLAEQFFGPGTRLTVL.